The present TCR beta chain was sequenced within a study of CD4 T cells in relation to SARS-CoV-2 and coronaviruses. Study in general: PBMCs were cultured with antigen for about eleven days before TCR beta sequencing. The negative reference was HIV-1 Nef peptide pool or peptide-free culture.

CDR3 size: 20 residues. Trimming took off 5 bases at V and 3 bases at J, with 29 bases between the two ends. Germline V gene lookup returns CDR1 SGHVS and CDR2 FQNEAQ. CD4+ T cells from unexposed donors were obtained before the COVID-19 pandemic (2011-2018). CD4+ T cells were isolated from the cells after more than 8 days of culture. Unexposed-donor CD4+ T cells were probed with SARS-CoV-2 S/N and four cold-coronavirus spikes, cells permitting. Cultures held two million PBMCs per well with approximately 10 IU/ml IL-2. Libraries were prepared by immunoSEQ multiplex PCR; TCRdb keeps only in-frame clonotypes and omits some of them. The sample lists approximately 20,000 clones, approximately 68% occurring once. This clone came up a few times. Its antigen remains unknown.

Sequences were obtained from CD4+ T cells from PBMCs, cultured in vitro. The chain uses TRBV7-8 and TRBJ2-1; D is perhaps TRBD1 or TRBD2 (7 bases each). This TCR derives from a human donor in good health. This CDR3 is CASSPRGLGGSSGFYNEQFF. CDR3 DNA: TGTGCCAGCAGCCCTAGGGGGCTGGGAGGGAGCAGCGGGTTCTACAATGAGCAGTTCTTC.